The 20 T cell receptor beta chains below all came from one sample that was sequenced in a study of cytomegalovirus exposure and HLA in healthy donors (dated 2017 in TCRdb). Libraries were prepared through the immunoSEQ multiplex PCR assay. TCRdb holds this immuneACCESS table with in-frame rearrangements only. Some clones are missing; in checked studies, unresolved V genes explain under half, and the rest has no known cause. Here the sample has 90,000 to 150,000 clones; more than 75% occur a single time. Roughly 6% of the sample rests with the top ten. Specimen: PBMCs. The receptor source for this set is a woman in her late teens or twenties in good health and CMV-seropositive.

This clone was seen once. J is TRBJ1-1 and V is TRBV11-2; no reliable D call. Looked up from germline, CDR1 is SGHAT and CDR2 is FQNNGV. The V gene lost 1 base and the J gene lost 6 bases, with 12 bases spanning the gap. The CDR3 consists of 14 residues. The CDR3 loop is CASSLVSGFPEAFF. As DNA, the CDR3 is TGTGCCAGCAGCTTAGTTTCGGGGTTCCCTGAAGCTTTCTTT.

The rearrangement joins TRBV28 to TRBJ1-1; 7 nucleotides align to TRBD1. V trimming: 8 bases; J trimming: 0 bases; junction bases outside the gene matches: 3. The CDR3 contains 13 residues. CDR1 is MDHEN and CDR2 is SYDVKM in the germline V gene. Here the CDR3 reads CASLGTVNTEAFF. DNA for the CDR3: TGTGCCAGCCTAGGGACAGTGAACACTGAAGCTTTCTTT.

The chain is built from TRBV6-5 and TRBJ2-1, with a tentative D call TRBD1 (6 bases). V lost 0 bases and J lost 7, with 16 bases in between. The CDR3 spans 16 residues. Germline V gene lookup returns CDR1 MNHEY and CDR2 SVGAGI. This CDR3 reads CASSYSHRAVLNEQFF. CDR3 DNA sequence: TGTGCCAGCAGTTACTCCCACAGGGCTGTGCTAAATGAGCAGTTCTTC.

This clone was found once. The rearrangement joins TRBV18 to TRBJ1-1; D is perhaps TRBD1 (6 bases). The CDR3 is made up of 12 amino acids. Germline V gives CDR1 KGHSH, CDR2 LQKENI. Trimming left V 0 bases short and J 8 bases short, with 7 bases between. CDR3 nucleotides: TGTGCCAGCTCACCACCGAGGGGGGAAGCTTTCTTT. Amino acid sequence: CASSPPRGEAFF. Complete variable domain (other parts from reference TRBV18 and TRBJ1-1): NAGVMQNPRHLVRRRGQEARLRCSPMKGHSHVYWYRQLPEEGLKFMVYLQKENIIDESGMPKERFSAEFPKEGPSILRIQQVVRGDSAAYFCASSPPRGEAFFGQGTRLTVV.

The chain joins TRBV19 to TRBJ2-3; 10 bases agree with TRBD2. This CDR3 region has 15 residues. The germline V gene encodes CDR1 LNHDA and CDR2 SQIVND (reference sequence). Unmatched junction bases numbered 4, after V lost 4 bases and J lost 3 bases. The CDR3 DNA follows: TGTGCCAGTAGTAGACCGGGACTAGCGACAGATACGCAGTATTTT. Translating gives CASSRPGLATDTQYF.

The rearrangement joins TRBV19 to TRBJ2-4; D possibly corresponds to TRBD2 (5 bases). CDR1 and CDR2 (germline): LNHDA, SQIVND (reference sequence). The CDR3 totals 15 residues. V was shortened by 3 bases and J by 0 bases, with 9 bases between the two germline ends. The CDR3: CASSIFGLAKNIQYF. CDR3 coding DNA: TGTGCCAGTAGTATTTTTGGACTAGCCAAAAACATTCAGTACTTC.

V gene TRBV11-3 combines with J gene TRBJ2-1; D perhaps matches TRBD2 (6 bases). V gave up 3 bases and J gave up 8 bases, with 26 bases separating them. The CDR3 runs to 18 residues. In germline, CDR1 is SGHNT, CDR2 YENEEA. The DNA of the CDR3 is TGTGCCAGCAGCTTCGGATCATGGGGGGACTCCAGTGTGGATGAGCAGTTCTTC. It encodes CASSFGSWGDSSVDEQFF.

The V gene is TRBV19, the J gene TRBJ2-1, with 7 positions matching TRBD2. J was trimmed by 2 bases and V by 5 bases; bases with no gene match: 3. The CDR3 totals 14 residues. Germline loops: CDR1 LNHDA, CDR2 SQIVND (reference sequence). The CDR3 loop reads CASSPGGTYNEQFF. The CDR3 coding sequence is TGTGCCAGTAGTCCGGGGGGAACCTACAATGAGCAGTTCTTC.

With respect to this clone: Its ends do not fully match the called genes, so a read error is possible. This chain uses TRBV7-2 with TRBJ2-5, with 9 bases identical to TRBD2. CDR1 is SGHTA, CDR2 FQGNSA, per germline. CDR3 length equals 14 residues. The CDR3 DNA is TGTGCCAGCACCTTAAGCGGGGGGACGGAGACCCAGTACTTC. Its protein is CASTLSGGTETQYF.

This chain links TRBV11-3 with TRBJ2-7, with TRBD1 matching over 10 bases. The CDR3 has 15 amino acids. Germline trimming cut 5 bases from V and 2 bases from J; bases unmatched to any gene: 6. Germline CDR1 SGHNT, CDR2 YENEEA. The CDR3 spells CASSPGQGFPYEQYF. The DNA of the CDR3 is TGTGCCAGCAGCCCGGGACAGGGGTTTCCCTACGAGCAGTACTTC.

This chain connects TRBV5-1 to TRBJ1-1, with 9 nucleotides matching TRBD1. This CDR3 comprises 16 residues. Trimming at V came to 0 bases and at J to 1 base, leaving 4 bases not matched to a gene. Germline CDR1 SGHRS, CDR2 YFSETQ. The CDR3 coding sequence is TGCGCCAGCAGCTTGGCTCCACAGGGGGCGAACACTGAAGCTTTCTTT. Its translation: CASSLAPQGANTEAFF. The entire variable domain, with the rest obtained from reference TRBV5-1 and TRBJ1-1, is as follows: KAGVTQTPRYLIKTRGQQVTLSCSPISGHRSVSWYQQTPGQGLQFLFEYFSETQRNKGNFPGRFSGRQFSNSRSEMNVSTLELGDSALYLCASSLAPQGANTEAFFGQGTRLTVV.

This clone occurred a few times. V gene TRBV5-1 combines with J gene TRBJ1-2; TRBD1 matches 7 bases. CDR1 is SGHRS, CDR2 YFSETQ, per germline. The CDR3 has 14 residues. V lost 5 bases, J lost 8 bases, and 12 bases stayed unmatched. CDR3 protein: CASSPGTAARGYTF. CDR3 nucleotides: TGCGCCAGCAGTCCCGGGACAGCGGCTAGGGGCTACACCTTC.

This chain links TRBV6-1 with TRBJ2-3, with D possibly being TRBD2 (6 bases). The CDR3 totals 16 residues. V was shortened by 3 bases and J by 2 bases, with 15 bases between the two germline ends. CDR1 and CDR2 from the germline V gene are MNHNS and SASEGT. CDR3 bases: TGTGCCAGCAGTGAGACTAGGCCATCCTTCACAGATACGCAGTATTTT. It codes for CASSETRPSFTDTQYF.

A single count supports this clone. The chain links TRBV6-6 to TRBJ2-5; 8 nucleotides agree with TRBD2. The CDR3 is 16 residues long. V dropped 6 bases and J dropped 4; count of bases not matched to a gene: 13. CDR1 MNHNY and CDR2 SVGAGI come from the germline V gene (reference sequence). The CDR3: CASSPSGGGGRETQYF. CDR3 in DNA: TGTGCCAGCAGCCCGTCTGGGGGCGGGGGGAGAGAGACCCAGTACTTC.

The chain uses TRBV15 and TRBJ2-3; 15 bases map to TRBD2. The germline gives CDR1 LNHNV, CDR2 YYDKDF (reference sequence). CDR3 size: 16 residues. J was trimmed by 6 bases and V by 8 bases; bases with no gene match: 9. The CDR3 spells CATRRWTSGREDTQYF. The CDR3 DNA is TGTGCCACCCGCCGGTGGACTAGCGGGAGGGAGGATACGCAGTATTTT. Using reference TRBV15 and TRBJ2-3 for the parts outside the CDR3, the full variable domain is DAMVIQNPRYQVTQFGKPVTLSCSQTLNHNVMYWYQQKSSQAPKLLFHYYDKDFNNEADTPDNFQSRRPNTSFCFLDIRSPGLGDTAMYLCATRRWTSGREDTQYFGPGTRLTVL.

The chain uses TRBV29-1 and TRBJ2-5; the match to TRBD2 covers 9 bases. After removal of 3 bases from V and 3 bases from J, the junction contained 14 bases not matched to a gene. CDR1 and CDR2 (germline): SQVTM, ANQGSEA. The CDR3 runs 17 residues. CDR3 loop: CSVDGTSGRLFKETQYF. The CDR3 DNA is TGCAGCGTTGATGGTACGAGCGGGAGGCTTTTTAAAGAGACCCAGTACTTC. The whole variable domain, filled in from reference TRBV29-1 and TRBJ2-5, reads SAVISQKPSRDICQRGTSLTIQCQVDSQVTMMFWYRQQPGQSLTLIATANQGSEATYESGFVIDKFPISRPNLTFSTLTVSNMSPEDSSIYLCSVDGTSGRLFKETQYFGPGTRLLVL.

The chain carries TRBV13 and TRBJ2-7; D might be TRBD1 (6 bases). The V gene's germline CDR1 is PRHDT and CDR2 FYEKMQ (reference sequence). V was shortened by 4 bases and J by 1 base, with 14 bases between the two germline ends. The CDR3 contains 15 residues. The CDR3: CASSSTGIGSYEQYF. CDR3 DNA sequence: TGTGCCAGCAGCTCTACAGGGATTGGGTCCTACGAGCAGTACTTC.

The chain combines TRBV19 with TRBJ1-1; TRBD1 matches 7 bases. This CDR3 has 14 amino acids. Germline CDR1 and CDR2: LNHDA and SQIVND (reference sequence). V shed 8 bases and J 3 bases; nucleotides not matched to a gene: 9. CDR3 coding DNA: TGTGCCAGTCAAAGCAGGGGGTGGGACACTGAAGCTTTCTTT. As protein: CASQSRGWDTEAFF. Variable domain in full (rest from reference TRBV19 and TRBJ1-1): DGGITQSPKYLFRKEGQNVTLSCEQNLNHDAMYWYRQDPGQGLRLIYYSQIVNDFQKGDIAEGYSVSREKKESFPLTVTSAQKNPTAFYLCASQSRGWDTEAFFGQGTRLTVV.

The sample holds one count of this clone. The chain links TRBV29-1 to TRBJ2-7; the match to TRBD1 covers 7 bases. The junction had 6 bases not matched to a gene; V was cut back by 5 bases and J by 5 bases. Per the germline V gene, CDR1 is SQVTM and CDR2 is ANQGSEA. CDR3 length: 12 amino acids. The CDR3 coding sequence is TGCAGCGTTATTGACAGGGCCAACGAGCAGTACTTC. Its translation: CSVIDRANEQYF.

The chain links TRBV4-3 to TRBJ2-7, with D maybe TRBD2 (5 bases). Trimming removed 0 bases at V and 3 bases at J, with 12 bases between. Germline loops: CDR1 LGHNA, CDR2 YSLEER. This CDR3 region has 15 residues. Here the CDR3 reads CASSQDRGEDYEQYF. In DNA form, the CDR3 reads TGCGCCAGCAGCCAAGATCGGGGTGAAGACTACGAGCAGTACTTC.